This T cell receptor (beta chain) was captured in a study of blood T cell repertoires in COVID-19. Study-level information: T cells, B-cell-depleted T cells, or PBMCs supplied cDNA or gDNA.

Seattle's cohort entered during active infection and was followed longitudinally. This CDR3 has 17 residues. V was trimmed by 0 bases and J by 1 base, leaving 11 bases between them. The V gene's germline CDR1 is SGHRS and CDR2 YFSETQ. The authors' processing: Estimation of nucleated cell counts relied on the amplification of reference gene primers. Using immunoSEQ multiplex PCR, the repertoire was profiled, and TCRdb retains in-frame clones only, with some absent. That table furnishes V, J and clone size, whereas the DNA furnished D and trimming. The table has approximately 500,000 clones, less than 90% seen once.

The TCR comes from a woman between 50 and 59 years old with COVID-19, enrolled during active disease. Sequencing was carried out using peripheral blood. The chain couples TRBV5-1 to TRBJ1-6; D possibly corresponds to TRBD1 (6 bases). Written as DNA, the CDR3 is TGCGCCAGCAGCTTGGCAGTCAGGGGTTCCTATAATTCACCCCTCCACTTT. As protein: CASSLAVRGSYNSPLHF.